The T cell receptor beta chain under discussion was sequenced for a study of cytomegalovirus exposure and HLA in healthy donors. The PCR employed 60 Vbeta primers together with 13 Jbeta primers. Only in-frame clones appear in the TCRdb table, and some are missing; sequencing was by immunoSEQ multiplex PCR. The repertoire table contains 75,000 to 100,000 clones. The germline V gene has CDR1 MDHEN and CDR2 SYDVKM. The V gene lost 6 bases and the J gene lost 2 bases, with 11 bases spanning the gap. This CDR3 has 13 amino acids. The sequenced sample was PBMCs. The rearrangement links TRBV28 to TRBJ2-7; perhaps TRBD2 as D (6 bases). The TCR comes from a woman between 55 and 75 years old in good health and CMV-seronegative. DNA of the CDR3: TGTGCCAGCAGGGGGAGCGGGCCCTACGAGCAGTACTTC. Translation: CASRGSGPYEQYF.